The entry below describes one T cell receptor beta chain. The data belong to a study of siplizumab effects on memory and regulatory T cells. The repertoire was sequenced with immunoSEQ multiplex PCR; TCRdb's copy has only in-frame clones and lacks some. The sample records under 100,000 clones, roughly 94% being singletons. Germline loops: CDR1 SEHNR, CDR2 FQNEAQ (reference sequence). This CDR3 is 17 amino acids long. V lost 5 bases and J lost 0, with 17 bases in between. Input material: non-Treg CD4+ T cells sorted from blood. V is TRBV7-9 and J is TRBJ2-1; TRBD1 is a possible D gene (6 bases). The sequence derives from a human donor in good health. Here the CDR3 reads CASSANLRGFSYNEQFF. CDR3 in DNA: TGTGCCAGCAGCGCAAATCTCAGGGGTTTCTCCTACAATGAGCAGTTCTTC.